The rows below give T cell receptor beta chains drawn from one sample of a study of blood T cell repertoires in COVID-19. Using immunoSEQ multiplex PCR, the repertoire was profiled, and TCRdb retains in-frame clones only, with some absent. The table includes hundreds of thousands of clones, about 82% detected once. The sample was PBMCs or T cells enriched from blood (not recorded which). These receptors were taken from a woman between 50 and 59 years old who had recovered from COVID-19. Each CDR3 is given with its conserved first and last residue. Each record gives: clone size, V gene, D gene, J gene, CDR3 protein, CDR3 DNA. A D gene is named only where the DNA matches it firmly. The size entry is marked missing in some rows and otherwise reads once, few, many or a size class.

>.|TRBV4-3|TRBD2|TRBJ2-7
CASSQVSGTRVQYF
TGCGCCAGCAGCCAGGTTAGCGGGACTAGGGTGCAGTACTTC
>.|TRBV7-9|TRBD1|TRBJ1-6
CASSSDRGLLHSPLHF
TGTGCCAGCAGCTCAGACAGGGGCCTCCTGCATTCACCCCTCCACTTT
>.|TRBV9|TRBD1|TRBJ2-1
CASSVVGQASYNEQFF
TGTGCCAGCAGCGTAGTGGGACAGGCCTCCTACAATGAGCAGTTCTTC
>.|TRBV5-1|TRBD1|TRBJ1-6
CASSPGQGDSPLHF
TGCGCCAGCAGCCCGGGACAGGGGGATTCACCCCTCCACTTT
>.|TRBV18|TRBD1|TRBJ2-2
CASSGQGATNTGELFF
TGTGCCAGCTCAGGACAGGGGGCGACAAACACCGGGGAGCTGTTTTTT
>.|TRBV19|TRBD1|TRBJ1-3
CASNRGSGNTIYF
TGTGCCAGCAACAGGGGGTCTGGAAACACCATATATTTT
>.|TRBV7-2|.|TRBJ2-5
CASSSGVRETQYF
TGTGCCAGCAGTTCAGGGGTTCGGGAGACCCAGTACTTC
>.|TRBV9|.|TRBJ1-1
CASSSRQNMNTEAFF
TGTGCCAGCAGCTCCCGACAGAACATGAACACTGAAGCTTTCTTT
>once|TRBV27|TRBD1|TRBJ2-1
CASSPTGGFTYNEQFF
TGTGCCAGCAGCCCGACAGGGGGCTTTACCTACAATGAGCAGTTCTTC
>.|TRBV30|TRBD1|TRBJ2-5
CAWGWGQYQETQYF
TGTGCCTGGGGCTGGGGACAGTACCAAGAGACCCAGTACTTC
>.|TRBV21-1|.|TRBJ1-1
CASSLDRDRDTEAFF
TGTGCCAGCAGCCTTGACAGGGATAGGGACACTGAAGCTTTCTTT
>.|TRBV7-2|TRBD1|TRBJ2-7
CASRPDRGTYEQYF
TGTGCCAGCAGACCCGACAGGGGAACCTACGAGCAGTACTTC
>.|TRBV6-2/TRBV6-3|TRBD1|TRBJ2-1
CASSVLRGQGENNEQFF
TGTGCCAGCAGCGTACTAAGGGGACAGGGGGAAAACAATGAGCAGTTCTTC
>.|TRBV6-2/TRBV6-3|TRBD1|TRBJ2-7
CASSQSMAKVGQHYEQYF
TGTGCCAGCAGCCAGTCAATGGCGAAAGTGGGACAGCACTACGAGCAGTACTTC
>.|TRBV4-3|.|TRBJ1-2
CASSVNSGDRAYGYTF
TGCGCCAGCAGCGTTAACTCAGGGGACCGGGCCTATGGCTACACCTTC
>.|TRBV5-6|.|TRBJ1-6
CASSLGAGYERSPLHF
TGTGCCAGCAGCTTGGGGGCTGGTTATGAACGGTCACCCCTCCACTTT
>.|TRBV7-2|.|TRBJ1-2
CASSLGPGQGYVYTF
TGTGCCAGCAGCTTAGGTCCCGGCCAGGGATATGTCTACACCTTC
>.|TRBV19|TRBD2|TRBJ2-3
CASSIRQASGRTDTQYF
TGTGCCAGTAGTATAAGACAGGCTAGCGGGAGAACAGATACGCAGTATTTT
>.|TRBV19|TRBD1|TRBJ1-6
CASNPTGGISPLHF
TGTGCCAGTAACCCAACAGGGGGGATTTCACCCCTCCACTTT
>.|TRBV11-2|.|TRBJ2-1
CASSLERYSGPRFF
TGTGCCAGCAGCTTAGAACGGTATAGCGGCCCGAGATTCTTC
>.|TRBV6-5|.|TRBJ2-1
CASSIDLSSYNEQFF
TGTGCCAGCAGTATCGATCTGAGCTCCTACAATGAGCAGTTCTTC
>.|TRBV3-1/TRBV3-2|.|TRBJ1-1
CASSPPGSEAFF
TGTGCCAGCAGTCCGCCAGGTTCTGAAGCTTTCTTT
>.|TRBV7-3|.|TRBJ1-6
CASSSTTGNSPLHF
TGTGCCAGCAGCTCTACTACAGGGAATTCACCCCTCCACTTT
>.|TRBV19|TRBD1|TRBJ1-1
CASTWPGQTNTEAFF
TGTGCCAGTACATGGCCGGGACAGACGAACACTGAAGCTTTCTTT
>once|TRBV19|.|TRBJ2-1
CASSIQVPYNEQFF
TGTGCCAGTAGTATACAGGTCCCCTACAATGAGCAGTTCTTC
>.|TRBV9|.|TRBJ1-4
CASSELVGGRNEKLFF
TGTGCCAGCAGCGAGTTGGTCGGGGGACGAAATGAAAAACTGTTTTTT
>.|TRBV28|.|TRBJ2-7
CASARGTYEQYF
TGTGCCAGCGCTAGGGGGACCTACGAGCAGTACTTC
>.|TRBV30|.|TRBJ1-2
CAWIPHGYGYTF
TGTGCCTGGATTCCCCACGGCTATGGCTACACCTTC
>once|TRBV28|.|TRBJ2-1
CASTPWGHNEQFF
TGTGCCAGCACCCCCTGGGGCCACAATGAGCAGTTCTTC
>.|TRBV7-9|TRBD1|TRBJ1-3
CASSSPGQGKNTIYF
TGTGCCAGCAGCTCCCCGGGACAGGGGAAAAACACCATATATTTT
>.|TRBV10-2|.|TRBJ2-5
CASSETGRTGTQYF
TGCGCCAGCAGTGAGACAGGTAGAACCGGGACCCAGTACTTC
>.|TRBV15|TRBD1|TRBJ1-2
CATSKRQGRGRGYGYTF
TGTGCCACCAGCAAGCGACAGGGTAGGGGCAGGGGCTATGGCTACACCTTC
>.|TRBV6-1|TRBD1|TRBJ2-7
CASSDGQGAFYEQYF
TGTGCCAGCAGTGATGGACAGGGCGCCTTCTACGAGCAGTACTTC
>.|TRBV7-8|.|TRBJ1-4
CASSLERQSGGEKLFF
TGTGCCAGCAGCTTAGAGAGACAGTCCGGTGGAGAAAAACTGTTTTTT
>.|TRBV7-2|.|TRBJ1-3
CASSLVAPVSGNTIYF
TGTGCCAGCAGCTTAGTTGCCCCAGTCTCTGGAAACACCATATATTTT
>.|TRBV14|.|TRBJ1-2
CASSQDRVGVYGYTF
TGTGCCAGCAGCCAAGATAGGGTCGGGGTCTATGGCTACACCTTC
>once|TRBV24-1|.|TRBJ2-2
CATSDPTPPGELFF
TGTGCCACCAGTGACCCTACCCCTCCCGGGGAGCTGTTTTTT
>.|TRBV3-1/TRBV3-2|.|TRBJ1-3
CASSRPFQGDTIYF
TGTGCCAGCAGCCGCCCCTTCCAGGGTGACACCATATATTTT
>.|TRBV7-6|TRBD1|TRBJ1-1
CASSHQGQPKTEAFF
TGTGCCAGCAGCCACCAGGGACAGCCTAAGACTGAAGCTTTCTTT
>once|TRBV12-2|.|TRBJ2-2
CASRFPSGGPGTGELFF
TGTGCAAGTCGCTTCCCTAGCGGGGGGCCGGGCACCGGGGAGCTGTTTTTT
>few|TRBV9|.|TRBJ1-6
CASSPNRVSSYNSPLHF
TGTGCCAGCAGCCCGAACCGAGTGAGCTCCTATAATTCACCCCTCCACTTT
>.|TRBV11-3|TRBD2|TRBJ2-5
CASSLEGRGVGETQYF
TGTGCCAGCAGCTTAGAAGGGCGGGGGGTCGGAGAGACCCAGTACTTC
>once|TRBV24-1|TRBD1|TRBJ2-5
CATSDLRDRQETQYF
TGTGCCACCAGTGATTTGAGGGACAGACAAGAGACCCAGTACTTC
>.|TRBV7-3|.|TRBJ2-1
CASSGRGVASYNEQFF
TGTGCCAGCAGCGGGCGCGGGGTGGCCTCCTACAATGAGCAGTTCTTC